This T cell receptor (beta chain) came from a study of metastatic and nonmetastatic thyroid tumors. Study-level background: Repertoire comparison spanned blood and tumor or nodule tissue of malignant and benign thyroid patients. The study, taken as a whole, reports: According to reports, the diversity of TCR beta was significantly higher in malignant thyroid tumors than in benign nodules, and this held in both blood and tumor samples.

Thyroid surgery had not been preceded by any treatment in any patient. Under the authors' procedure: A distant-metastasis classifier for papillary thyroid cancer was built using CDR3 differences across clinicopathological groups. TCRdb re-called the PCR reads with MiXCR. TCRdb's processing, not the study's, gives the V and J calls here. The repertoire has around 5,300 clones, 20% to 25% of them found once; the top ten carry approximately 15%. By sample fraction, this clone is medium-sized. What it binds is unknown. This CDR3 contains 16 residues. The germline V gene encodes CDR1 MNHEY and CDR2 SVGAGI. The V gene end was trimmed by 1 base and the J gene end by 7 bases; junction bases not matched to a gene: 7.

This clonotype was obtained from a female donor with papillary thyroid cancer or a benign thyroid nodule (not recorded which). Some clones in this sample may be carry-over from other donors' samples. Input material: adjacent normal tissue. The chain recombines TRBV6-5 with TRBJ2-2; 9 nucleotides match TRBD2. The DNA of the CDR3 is TGTGCCAGCAGTTACTACACTAGCGGGTCTAGCGGGGAGCTGTTTTTT. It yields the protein CASSYYTSGSSGELFF.